The present entry profiles one T cell receptor (beta chain) with its context. These data originate in a study of shared clonotypes between healthy human individuals. The V and J ends lost 2 bases and 2 bases respectively, with 13 bases between them. This CDR3 has 15 amino acids. Germline V gene lookup returns CDR1 SGHTA and CDR2 FQGNSA. Generated by immunoSEQ multiplex PCR, the TCRdb table keeps only in-frame clones and is missing some. The table includes approximately 1.4 million clones, approximately 98% detected once. J is TRBJ2-7 and V is TRBV7-2; possible D gene TRBD2, 5 bases. The TCR sequence derives from a young man in good health. Input material: naive CD4+ T cells sorted from blood. Subset defined: CD45RA+ positively selected. CDR3 loop: CASSLRASLTYEQYF. In DNA form, the CDR3 reads TGTGCCAGCAGCTTAAGGGCTAGCCTCACCTACGAGCAGTACTTC.